Shown below are 22 T cell receptor beta chains from a single sample sequenced in a study of PD-L1 blockade in urothelial cancer. Clones were read by immunoSEQ multiplex PCR, and TCRdb kept only the in-frame ones, dropping some. Here the sample spans about 120,000 clones, 85% to 90% being singletons. Specified time point: peripheral blood 6 weeks after treatment start. The specimen was PBMCs, collected around atezolizumab (anti-PD-L1) treatment. Receptors originate from a man aged 55 to 69 with urothelial cancer.

This chain links TRBV14 with TRBJ2-1, with 8 positions matching TRBD1. Per germline, CDR1 SGHDN and CDR2 FVKESK. Trimming at V came to 2 bases and at J to 8 bases, leaving 5 bases not matched to a gene. The CDR3 runs 14 residues. CDR3 in amino acids: CASSQYPGGDEQFF. CDR3 DNA: TGTGCCAGCAGCCAATACCCAGGGGGCGATGAGCAGTTCTTC.

J is TRBJ2-2 and V is TRBV25-1; 7 bases line up with TRBD2. Germline CDR1 MGHDK, CDR2 SYGVNS. Losses at the gene ends were 3 bases for V and 4 bases for J; bases not matched to a gene: 5. CDR3 size: 15 residues. The CDR3 coding sequence is TGTGCCAGCAGTGACCCCGGGAGGCCCACCGGGGAGCTGTTTTTT. Its translation is CASSDPGRPTGELFF.

This chain links TRBV5-5 with TRBJ2-7, with 7 bases identical to TRBD2. Germline CDR1 is SGHKS and CDR2 is YYEKEE (reference sequence). The CDR3 is 15 residues long. With 3 bases clipped from V and 3 bases from J, the junction kept 9 bases outside the gene matches. The CDR3, as DNA: TGTGCCAGCAGCTGGACCGGGACTAACCTCTACGAGCAGTACTTC. Translating gives CASSWTGTNLYEQYF.

This sequence joins TRBV6-6 and TRBJ1-1, with D possibly being TRBD1 (6 bases). This CDR3 is built from 13 residues. Germline lookup yields CDR1 MNHNY and CDR2 SVGAGI (reference sequence). V was trimmed by 6 bases and J by 6 bases, leaving 14 bases between them. The CDR3 protein is CASSHPTGPEAFF. CDR3 DNA: TGTGCCAGCAGCCACCCCACAGGGCCTGAAGCTTTCTTT.

The V and J genes are TRBV19 and TRBJ2-7; possible D gene TRBD1, 6 bases. This CDR3 spans 12 amino acids. Germline values: CDR1 LNHDA, CDR2 SQIVND (reference sequence). With 5 bases removed from V and 4 bases from J, the gap between germline ends came to 9 bases. In DNA, the CDR3 is TGTGCCAGTAGTCCTACAGGGTACGAGCAGTACTTC. Translating it yields CASSPTGYEQYF.

This clone was recorded once. The rearrangement links TRBV7-9 to TRBJ2-7; the D is unclear. Germline assignment: CDR1 SEHNR and CDR2 FQNEAQ (reference sequence). Trimming took 5 bases from V and 7 from J, leaving 9 bases between them. The CDR3 runs to 11 residues. CDR3 nucleotide sequence: TGTGCCAGCAGCGTATACCGGGAGCAGTACTTC. Translating gives CASSVYREQYF.

In this sample, this clone turned up once. The chain combines TRBV9 with TRBJ2-7; perhaps TRBD2 as D (6 bases). Germline V CDR1 and CDR2: SGDLS, YYNGEE. The V gene lost 0 bases and the J gene lost 12 bases, with 16 bases spanning the gap. This CDR3 is built from 13 residues. The CDR3 nucleotides are TGTGCCAGCAGCGTAGCAAGGGCGGGGCCCCCGTACTTC. Protein sequence: CASSVARAGPPYF.

The V call is TRBV4-1, the J call TRBJ2-1; no clear D gene. With 4 bases removed from V and 7 bases from J, the gap between germline ends came to 14 bases. Germline V gene data show CDR1 as MGHRA and CDR2 as YSYEKL. This CDR3 is built from 14 residues. This chain's CDR3 is CASSPPVGLNEQFF. The DNA for the CDR3 is TGCGCCAGCAGCCCTCCGGTGGGCCTTAATGAGCAGTTCTTC.

This sequence joins TRBV5-1 and TRBJ2-5; TRBD2 might be the D (5 bases). Trimming removed 4 bases at V and 5 bases at J, with 15 bases between. This CDR3 comprises 14 residues. Per the germline V gene, CDR1 is SGHRS and CDR2 is YFSETQ. DNA of the CDR3: TGCGCCAGCAGCCCGGTGGCCCCGGGGGAGACCCAGTACTTC. It is translated as CASSPVAPGETQYF.

The rearrangement uses TRBV28 and TRBJ1-2; 7 bases are a match to TRBD1. The CDR3 extends over 15 amino acids. Germline trimming cut 5 bases from V and 0 bases from J; bases unmatched to any gene: 6. The V gene's germline CDR1 is MDHEN and CDR2 SYDVKM. This chain's CDR3 is CASSKAGGANYGYTF. The CDR3 bases are TGTGCCAGCAGTAAAGCAGGGGGTGCTAACTATGGCTACACCTTC.

J is TRBJ1-2 and V is TRBV18; 9 nucleotides agree with TRBD1. Looked up from germline, CDR1 is KGHSH and CDR2 is LQKENI. The V segment lost 3 bases and the J segment 3 bases; nucleotides outside the gene matches: 5. This CDR3 has 15 residues. The CDR3 sequence is CASSPTGGWDYGYTF. In DNA, the CDR3 is TGTGCCAGCTCACCCACAGGGGGCTGGGACTATGGCTACACCTTC.

This chain links TRBV7-2 with TRBJ2-6; D may be TRBD2 (5 bases). Between the trimmed V and J ends, which lost 1 base and 0 bases, there was a span of 13 bases. This CDR3 is built from 18 residues. The germline gives CDR1 SGHTA, CDR2 FQGNSA. CDR3 coding DNA: TGTGCCAGCAGCTTAGTCGGACTCTCCAGCTCTGGGGCCAACGTCCTGACTTTC. Its protein product is CASSLVGLSSSGANVLTF.

The chain couples TRBV7-2 to TRBJ1-6, with 7 bases fitting TRBD1. The CDR3 has 15 amino acids. V lost 1 base, J lost 7 bases, and 4 bases stayed unmatched. The germline V gene has CDR1 SGHTA and CDR2 FQGNSA. This CDR3 reads CASSLEGQMNSPLHF. CDR3 nucleotides: TGTGCCAGCAGCTTAGAGGGACAGATGAATTCACCCCTCCACTTT.

The chain combines TRBV7-9 with TRBJ2-2, with TRBD2 as a possible D gene (6 bases). Germline CDR1 SEHNR, CDR2 FQNEAQ (reference sequence). The CDR3 extends over 16 amino acids. V lost 2 bases, J lost 7 bases, and 17 bases lay in between. The CDR3, as DNA: TGTGCCAGCAGCTTATACCCCCCCATGGGAGGCGGGGAGCTGTTTTTT. This translates into CASSLYPPMGGGELFF.

This clone was observed once. The rearrangement links TRBV2 to TRBJ2-7, with 8 bases fitting TRBD2. The CDR3 extends over 15 amino acids. V was pared by 1 base and J by 0 bases, with 2 bases of the junction left unmatched. Germline CDR1 is SNHLY and CDR2 is FYNNEI. CDR3 loop: CASSEGTSFSYEQYF. The CDR3 DNA follows: TGTGCCAGCAGTGAAGGGACTAGCTTCTCCTACGAGCAGTACTTC.

The chain couples TRBV9 to TRBJ2-7, with 7 positions matching TRBD2. This CDR3 region has 14 residues. Trimming at V came to 2 bases and at J to 0 bases, leaving 2 bases not matched to a gene. CDR1 and CDR2 (germline): SGDLS, YYNGEE. The CDR3 DNA sequence: TGTGCCAGCAGCGTTGGGGGGGACTCCTACGAGCAGTACTTC. Protein sequence: CASSVGGDSYEQYF.

The genes are TRBV19 and TRBJ2-1; a possible D gene is TRBD2 (6 bases). V was pared by 3 bases and J by 3 bases, with 21 bases between. The germline V gene encodes CDR1 LNHDA and CDR2 SQIVND (reference sequence). The CDR3 has 18 amino acids. The CDR3 loop is CASSMFRRGGGHYNEQFF. The CDR3 nucleotides read TGTGCCAGTAGTATGTTCCGGCGTGGGGGAGGTCACTACAATGAGCAGTTCTTC.

The chain links TRBV5-1 to TRBJ2-7; 7 nucleotides line up with TRBD1. With V trimmed by 4 bases and J by 5 bases, 15 bases remained unmatched. This CDR3 comprises 16 residues. Germline loops: CDR1 SGHRS, CDR2 YFSETQ. Here the CDR3 DNA reads TGCGCCAGCAGCGTGTTCGGGGAGACAGGGTTACACGAGCAGTACTTC. Its protein is CASSVFGETGLHEQYF.

The table lists this clone with a count of one. The chain combines TRBV5-1 with TRBJ2-3; 10 bases are shared with TRBD1. V gave up 3 bases and J gave up 2 bases; unmatched junction bases: 3. The CDR3 length is 15 residues. The germline V gene encodes CDR1 SGHRS and CDR2 YFSETQ. The CDR3 reads CASSSGQGDTDTQYF. CDR3 DNA: TGCGCCAGCAGCTCTGGACAGGGGGACACAGATACGCAGTATTTT.

This clone appeared a few times. The DNA of the CDR3 is TGTGCCAGCAACTTTGGACAGACCGAGCAGTACTTC. It codes for CASNFGQTEQYF. V is TRBV28 and J is TRBJ2-7, with TRBD1 as a possible D gene (6 bases). Trimming took 7 bases from V and 6 from J, leaving 13 bases between them. The V gene's germline CDR1 is MDHEN and CDR2 SYDVKM. CDR3 size: 12 residues. Using reference TRBV28 and TRBJ2-7 for the parts outside the CDR3, the full variable domain is DVKVTQSSRYLVKRTGEKVFLECVQDMDHENMFWYRQDPGLGLRLIYFSYDVKMKEKGDIPEGYSVSREKKERFSLILESASTNQTSMYLCASNFGQTEQYFGPGTRLTVT.

This rearrangement joins TRBV19 to TRBJ2-1; 7 nucleotides align to TRBD1. V lost 5 bases, J lost 6 bases, and 7 bases stayed unmatched. The CDR3 sequence is 14 residues long. Germline assignment: CDR1 LNHDA and CDR2 SQIVND (reference sequence). CDR3 bases: TGTGCCAGTAGTGTCCGGGACAGCACCAATGAGCAGTTCTTC. This encodes CASSVRDSTNEQFF.

The chain uses TRBV7-2 and TRBJ2-7; D call uncertain. The germline gives CDR1 SGHTA, CDR2 FQGNSA. This CDR3 region has 15 residues. V gave up 6 bases and J gave up 6 bases, with 21 bases separating them. The DNA of the CDR3 is TGTGCCAGCAGTATAGATATAAGACACGTCGGCGAGCAGTACTTC. This encodes CASSIDIRHVGEQYF.